This T cell receptor beta chain was sequenced during a study of identical twins. TCRdb reanalysed the 5' RACE reads using MiXCR and keeps one entry per CDR3 protein. This sample has 350,000 to 450,000 distinct CDR3 sequences, with less than 20% found just once. In regard to this clonotype: At one end, the junction sequence differs from germline, possibly due to a read error.

Germline V gene data show CDR1 as SSHAT and CDR2 as FNYEAQ (reference sequence). The CDR3 is 14 residues long. This chain links TRBV7-7 with TRBJ2-5; D perhaps matches TRBD2 (6 bases). The TCR was taken from a man over 45 in good health. Sequences were obtained from naive T cells sorted from blood. The CDR3 bases are TGTGCTAGCAGCTCTGGGACTGGACGGGAAGCCCAGTACTTC. Encoded protein: CASSSGTGREAQYF.